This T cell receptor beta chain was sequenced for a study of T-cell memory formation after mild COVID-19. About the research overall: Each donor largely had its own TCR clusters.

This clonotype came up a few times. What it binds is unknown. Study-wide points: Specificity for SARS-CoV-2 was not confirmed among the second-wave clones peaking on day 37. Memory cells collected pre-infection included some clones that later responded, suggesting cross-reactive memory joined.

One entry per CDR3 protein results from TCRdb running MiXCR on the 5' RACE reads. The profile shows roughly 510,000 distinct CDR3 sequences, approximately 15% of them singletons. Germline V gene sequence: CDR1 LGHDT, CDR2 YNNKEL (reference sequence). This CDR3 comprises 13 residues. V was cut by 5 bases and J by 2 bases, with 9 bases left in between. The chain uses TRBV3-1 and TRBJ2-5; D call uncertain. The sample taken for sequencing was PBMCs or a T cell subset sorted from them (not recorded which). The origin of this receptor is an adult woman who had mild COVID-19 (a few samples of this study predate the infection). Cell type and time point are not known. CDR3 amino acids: CASSEMGQETQYF. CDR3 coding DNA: TGTGCCAGCAGCGAGATGGGACAAGAGACCCAGTACTTC.